This T cell receptor beta chain derives from a study of PD-1 blockade in classical Hodgkin lymphoma. Study details: The nivolumab dose that patients received was 3 mg/kg, given intravenously every 2 weeks.

All trial patients relapsed after autologous stem cell transplantation. Repertoires were generated with immunoSEQ multiplex PCR, while TCRdb's copy carries only in-frame clones and drops some. The sample carries roughly 19,000 clones, about 81% recorded once. Germline CDR1 reads MDHEN; CDR2 reads SYDVKM. The CDR3 loop spans 17 amino acids. V was trimmed by 6 bases and J by 4 bases, leaving 24 bases between them. The sequencing here drew on peripheral blood mononuclear cells (PBMCs), taken at baseline. This sequence joins TRBV28 and TRBJ1-2, with D tentatively TRBD1 (5 bases). This receptor was obtained from a human donor with classical Hodgkin lymphoma. The CDR3 spells CASSLLGEGKGVYGYTF. CDR3 nucleotides: TGTGCCAGCAGCCTCCTTGGAGAGGGTAAAGGGGTCTATGGCTACACCTTC.